This T cell receptor beta chain originates from a study of T cell responses to AZD1222 COVID-19 vaccine. With regard to this clone: The antigen remains undetermined.

Looked up from germline, CDR1 is SGHTS and CDR2 is YDEGEE. The CDR3 runs 16 residues. The V and J ends lost 4 bases and 2 bases, in that order; junction bases with no gene match: 9. Study findings and constraints: Among AZD1222 vaccinees, only 5 to 7 were seropositive at baseline. Clonal diversity was possibly underestimated; the donors were predominantly white British and more often female.

Profiling relied on immunoSEQ multiplex PCR, and the TCRdb table lists in-frame clones only, not all of them. Here the sample spans roughly 120,000 clones, about 94% being singletons. Material: peripheral blood, obtained 28 days after the second AZD1222 dose. The sequence was collected from an adult who received the AZD1222 COVID-19 vaccine. The V call is TRBV5-8, the J call TRBJ2-5; TRBD1 aligns across 9 bases. The CDR3 DNA sequence: TGTGCCAGCAGCCACGGCGGACAGGGGCAACAAGAGACCCAGTACTTC. Its protein is CASSHGGQGQQETQYF.